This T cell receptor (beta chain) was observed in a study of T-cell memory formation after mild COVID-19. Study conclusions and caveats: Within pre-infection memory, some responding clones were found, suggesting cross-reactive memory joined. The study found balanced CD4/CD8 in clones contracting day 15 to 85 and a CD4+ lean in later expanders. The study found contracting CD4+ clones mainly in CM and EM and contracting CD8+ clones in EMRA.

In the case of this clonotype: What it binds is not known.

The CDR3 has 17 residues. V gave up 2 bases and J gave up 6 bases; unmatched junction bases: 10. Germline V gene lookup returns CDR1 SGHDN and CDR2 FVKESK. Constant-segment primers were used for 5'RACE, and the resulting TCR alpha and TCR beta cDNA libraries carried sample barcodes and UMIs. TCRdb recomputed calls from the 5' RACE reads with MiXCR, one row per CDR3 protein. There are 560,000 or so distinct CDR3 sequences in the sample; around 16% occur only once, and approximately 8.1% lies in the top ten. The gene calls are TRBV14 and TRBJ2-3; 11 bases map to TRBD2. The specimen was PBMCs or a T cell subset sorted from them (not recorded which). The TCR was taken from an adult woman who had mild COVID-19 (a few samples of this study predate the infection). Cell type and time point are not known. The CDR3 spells CASSQPTLAGGPDTQYF. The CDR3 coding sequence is TGTGCCAGCAGCCAACCCACCTTAGCGGGAGGGCCCGATACGCAGTATTTT.